Below are 28 T cell receptor beta chains sequenced from a single sample in a study of T cells in Graves' hyperthyroidism and ophthalmopathy. Researchers took RNA transcripts and amplified the TCR beta CDR3 regions from them. First-round RT-PCR of the TCR CDR3 relied on the HTBI primer set. TCRdb reprocessed the multiplex PCR reads with MiXCR, giving one entry per CDR3 protein. The sample holds around 540,000 distinct CDR3 sequences, 15% to 20% seen once. The sequenced material came from blood. These TCRs come from a woman between 25 and 40 years old with Graves' ophthalmopathy.

This clonotype was recorded many times. The genes are TRBV20-1 and TRBJ1-5; the D gene is possibly TRBD1 (5 bases). V dropped 0 bases and J dropped 2 bases, with 14 bases sitting between them. CDR3 length: 16 residues. Per germline, CDR1 DFQATT and CDR2 SNEGSKA (reference sequence). The CDR3 region is CSARDQGGEGNQPQHF. The CDR3 nucleotides are TGCAGTGCTAGAGATCAGGGTGGGGAGGGCAATCAGCCCCAGCATTTT.

This clonotype was detected ten times or more. The chain recombines TRBV28 with TRBJ1-1; a weak D match, TRBD1 (5 bases). Trimming shortened V by 5 bases and J by 7 bases, and 17 bases separated the two germline ends. The length of the CDR3 is 14 residues. Germline V gives CDR1 MDHEN, CDR2 SYDVKM. The DNA of the CDR3 is TGTGCCAGCAGTACACCGGGACGGGAATATGAAGCTTTCTTT. Translating gives CASSTPGREYEAFF.

This clonotype turned up a few times. The chain links TRBV5-4 to TRBJ2-5; D remains unclear. V gave up 3 bases and J gave up 2 bases, with 8 bases separating them. Germline loops: CDR1 SGHNT, CDR2 YYREEE (reference sequence). The CDR3 totals 13 residues. CDR3 bases: TGTGCCAGCAGCTCGGACGGACAAGAGACCCAGTACTTC. It is translated as CASSSDGQETQYF.

The table lists this clonotype with a few counts. The chain employs TRBV24-1 and TRBJ2-2; unclear D gene. The CDR3 extends over 15 amino acids. V was pared by 5 bases and J by 4 bases, with 13 bases between. Per the germline V gene, CDR1 is KGHDR and CDR2 is SFDVKD. The CDR3 DNA follows: TGTGCCACCAGTGCTACACTGGTTTCCACCGGGGAGCTGTTTTTT. Translation gives CATSATLVSTGELFF.

This clonotype was observed a handful of times. The J gene is TRBJ2-7, the V gene TRBV20-1; D unclear. CDR1 DFQATT and CDR2 SNEGSKA come from the germline V gene (reference sequence). Trimming removed 4 bases from V and 4 bases from J, with 8 bases in between. CDR3 length: 11 residues. For the CDR3, the DNA is TGCAGTGCTATAGACATTTACGAGCAGTACTTC. Translated, it gives CSAIDIYEQYF.

The genes are TRBV24-1 and TRBJ2-1; 12 bases fit TRBD2. Losses at the gene ends were 4 bases for V and 4 bases for J; bases not matched to a gene: 7. The CDR3 runs 17 residues. Germline V gene data show CDR1 as KGHDR and CDR2 as SFDVKD. The CDR3 spells CATSDSRLAGVYNEQFF. In DNA, the CDR3 is TGTGCCACCAGTGACTCTCGACTAGCGGGAGTGTACAATGAGCAGTTCTTC.

At least ten counts were recorded for this clonotype. This chain uses TRBV3-1 with TRBJ1-1, with a weak D call TRBD1 (6 bases). V was trimmed by 1 base and J by 8 bases, leaving 8 bases between them. Germline assignment: CDR1 LGHDT and CDR2 YNNKEL (reference sequence). The CDR3 is made up of 12 amino acids. For the CDR3, the DNA is TGTGCCAGCAGCCAAGGGACAGAGGAAGCTTTCTTT. The encoded protein is CASSQGTEEAFF. Supplemented by reference TRBV3-1 and TRBJ1-1, the full variable domain reads DTAVSQTPKYLVTQMGNDKSIKCEQNLGHDTMYWYKQDSKKFLKIMFSYNNKELIINETVPNRFSPKSPDKAHLNLHINSLELGDSAVYFCASSQGTEEAFFGQGTRLTVV.

This clonotype was observed a handful of times. A much larger clonotype is one base distant, so this may be a read error. The chain is built from TRBV12-3 or TRBV12-4 and TRBJ2-7; the match to TRBD2 covers 7 bases. J gave up 1 base and V 5 bases, and 11 bases lay outside the gene matches. The CDR3 length is 16 residues. As DNA, the CDR3 is TGTGCCAGCAGTACGACTAGCCGAGGAAGGTCCTACGAGCAGTACTTC. Protein sequence: CASSTTSRGRSYEQYF.

This clonotype was picked up one time. This may stem from a read error, because a much larger clone lies one nucleotide away. This chain links TRBV2 with TRBJ1-2; D uncertain. Trimming removed 1 base at V and 6 bases at J, with 3 bases between. The germline V gene encodes CDR1 SNHLY and CDR2 FYNNEI. The CDR3 sequence is 11 residues long. The CDR3, as DNA: TGTGCCAGCAGTGAAGACGATGGCTACACCTTC. Amino acid sequence: CASSEDDGYTF.

This clonotype was seen ten or more times. This chain connects TRBV7-2 to TRBJ1-6, with a tentative D call TRBD1 (5 bases). Trimming left V 3 bases short and J 6 bases short, with 12 bases between. Germline V gives CDR1 SGHTA, CDR2 FQGNSA. The CDR3 sequence is 15 residues long. The CDR3 spells CASSFTGQPNSPLHF. In DNA, the CDR3 is TGTGCCAGCAGCTTTACGGGGCAGCCTAATTCACCCCTCCACTTT.

The table lists this clonotype with many counts. V and J are TRBV20-1 and TRBJ2-7; TRBD2 agrees at 8 bases. The germline V gene has CDR1 DFQATT and CDR2 SNEGSKA (reference sequence). CDR3 length equals 16 residues. Germline trimming cut 6 bases from V and 3 bases from J; bases unmatched to any gene: 16. DNA of the CDR3: TGCAGTGCCCCGGGACTAGAAACCGTCGCTCTCTACGAGCAGTACTTC. Amino acid sequence: CSAPGLETVALYEQYF.

This clonotype was observed many times. This chain joins TRBV27 and TRBJ2-3, with D maybe TRBD1 (6 bases). Trimming removed 4 bases from V and 5 bases from J, with 16 bases in between. CDR3 length: 15 residues. Germline V gene sequence: CDR1 MNHEY, CDR2 SMNVEV (reference sequence). CDR3 coding DNA: TGTGCCAGCAGTTCGGTTTGGGGGCGAGGAGATACGCAGTATTTT. Residues: CASSSVWGRGDTQYF.

Notes on this clonotype: It may be a read error: a sequence one base away is much more abundant. The chain carries TRBV2 and TRBJ2-5; a weak D match, TRBD1 (5 bases). CDR1 SNHLY and CDR2 FYNNEI come from the germline V gene. The V gene lost 3 bases and the J gene lost 0 bases, with 14 bases spanning the gap. This CDR3 has 16 residues. The CDR3 reads CASSDLGPRNQETQYF. Written as DNA, the CDR3 is TGTGCCAGCAGTGATTTGGGGCCCCGGAACCAAGAGACCCAGTACTTC.

The chain combines TRBV4-3 with TRBJ1-4, with TRBD1 matching 9 bases. The trim removed 0 bases at V and 6 bases at J, leaving 8 bases unmatched. In germline, CDR1 is LGHNA, CDR2 YSLEER. The length of the CDR3 is 17 residues. The CDR3 DNA reads as TGCGCCAGCAGCCAAGACATATCCCGGGACAGGGATGAAAAACTGTTTTTT. Amino acids: CASSQDISRDRDEKLFF.

A few counts support this clonotype. This rearrangement joins TRBV29-1 to TRBJ2-1; possible D gene TRBD2, 6 bases. CDR3 length: 14 amino acids. V dropped 4 bases and J dropped 0 bases, with 10 bases sitting between them. The germline V gene has CDR1 SQVTM and CDR2 ANQGSEA. The CDR3: CSVVLAVSYNEQFF. CDR3 DNA sequence: TGCAGCGTTGTTTTAGCGGTCTCCTACAATGAGCAGTTCTTC.

This chain connects TRBV2 to TRBJ2-3; 10 bases agree with TRBD1. CDR1 and CDR2 from the germline V gene are SNHLY and FYNNEI. This CDR3 has 16 amino acids. V trimming: 6 bases; J trimming: 11 bases; junction bases outside the gene matches: 17. The CDR3: CASRTSTGGAGRGQYF. CDR3 nucleotides: TGTGCCAGCAGGACATCGACAGGGGGCGCTGGGAGAGGGCAGTATTTT.

This clonotype was detected many times. The V gene is TRBV6-1, the J gene TRBJ1-2; D remains unclear. V lost 1 base to trimming and J lost 2 bases, with 14 bases between them. This CDR3 spans 16 amino acids. Germline CDR1 MNHNS, CDR2 SASEGT. The CDR3 DNA reads TGTGCCAGCAGTGAAGACCCACTCCCCTTGAACTATGGCTACACCTTC. Its protein is CASSEDPLPLNYGYTF.

In regard to this clonotype: One base away lies a much larger clone, so this may be a sequencing read error. The V and J genes are TRBV28 and TRBJ1-1; TRBD1 is a possible D gene (5 bases). Trimming stripped 6 bases from V and 6 bases from J, with 14 bases between. Germline-derived CDR1 and CDR2 are MDHEN and SYDVKM. The CDR3 covers 13 residues. The CDR3 loop is CASSQGARSEAFF. In DNA form, the CDR3 reads TGTGCCAGCAGCCAGGGAGCTAGGTCTGAAGCTTTCTTT.

The J gene is TRBJ2-7, the V gene TRBV28; 12 positions match TRBD1. CDR3 size: 16 residues. Germline V lookup: CDR1 MDHEN, CDR2 SYDVKM. Germline trimming cut 2 bases from V and 8 bases from J; bases unmatched to any gene: 10. In nucleotides, the CDR3 is TGTGCCAGCAGTTTAACCGTGGGACAGGGGGCGGGTAAGCAGTACTTC. It encodes CASSLTVGQGAGKQYF.

This sequence joins TRBV29-1 and TRBJ1-1, with D possibly TRBD1 on 6 matching bases. The CDR3 is 13 amino acids. Trimming removed 4 bases from V and 4 bases from J, with 13 bases in between. Germline CDR1 SQVTM, CDR2 ANQGSEA. The CDR3 sequence: CSVAVQGSTEAFF. In nucleotides, the CDR3 is TGCAGCGTTGCGGTACAGGGAAGCACTGAAGCTTTCTTT.

Many counts were recorded for this clonotype. The chain carries TRBV29-1 and TRBJ2-3, with D possibly TRBD1 on 5 matching bases. V was trimmed by 3 bases and J by 8 bases, leaving 15 bases between them. Germline V lookup: CDR1 SQVTM, CDR2 ANQGSEA. The CDR3 extends over 13 amino acids. The CDR3 loop is CSVDEAVGATQYF. The CDR3 region has the DNA TGCAGCGTTGATGAGGCGGTTGGGGCTACGCAGTATTTT.

This clonotype was counted at least ten times. The chain links TRBV11-2 to TRBJ2-2; D is uncertain. The V end was cut by 6 bases, the J end by 9 bases, with 5 bases between. From germline, CDR1 is SGHAT and CDR2 FQNNGV. The CDR3 is 10 amino acids. CDR3 bases: TGTGCCAGCAGTCACAGGGAGCTGTTTTTT. Protein: CASSHRELFF.

V gene TRBV5-4 combines with J gene TRBJ2-2; D ambiguous. There are 14 residues in the CDR3. Trimming removed 1 base from V and 4 bases from J, with 8 bases in between. Looked up from germline, CDR1 is SGHNT and CDR2 is YYREEE (reference sequence). The CDR3 spells CASSLRDSTGELFF. The CDR3 DNA reads as TGTGCCAGCAGCTTGCGTGATTCCACCGGGGAGCTGTTTTTT.

The gene calls are TRBV27 and TRBJ2-4; either TRBD1 or TRBD2 may supply D (6 bases each). V was clipped by 7 bases and J by 6 bases, with 16 bases between them. CDR3 length: 14 residues. Germline V gives CDR1 MNHEY, CDR2 SMNVEV (reference sequence). DNA for the CDR3: TGTGCCAGCACCGAGGGAGGCAGGGGAAACATTCAGTACTTC. Translating gives CASTEGGRGNIQYF.

This clonotype was recorded many times. The V gene is TRBV20-1, the J gene TRBJ1-5, with TRBD1 matching 10 bases. Germline V gene data show CDR1 as DFQATT and CDR2 as SNEGSKA (reference sequence). The CDR3 contains 17 residues. Trimming cost V 6 bases and J 5 bases; bases outside gene matches: 16. The CDR3 sequence is CSANSGTGELFYQPQHF. The CDR3 DNA is TGCAGTGCCAATTCTGGGACAGGGGAACTCTTCTATCAGCCCCAGCATTTT.

The chain is built from TRBV5-6 and TRBJ2-7; possible D gene TRBD1, 5 bases. The CDR3 sequence is 13 residues long. V shed 0 bases and J shed 6 bases, with 10 bases lying between them. In germline, CDR1 is SGHDT, CDR2 YYEEEE. CDR3 DNA sequence: TGTGCCAGCAGCTTGGGGGGCGCTTCCGAGCAGTACTTC. Residues: CASSLGGASEQYF.

There are a few counts of this clonotype. J is TRBJ2-7 and V is TRBV7-2; TRBD2 agrees at 11 bases. J gave up 5 bases and V 4 bases, and 13 bases lay outside the gene matches. The germline V gene encodes CDR1 SGHTA and CDR2 FQGNSA. This CDR3 is built from 17 residues. The CDR3: CASSSGSGRGGIDEQYF. Here the CDR3 DNA reads TGTGCCAGCAGCTCGGGTAGCGGGAGGGGTGGTATAGACGAGCAGTACTTC.

In its sample, this clonotype was seen many times. The chain couples TRBV27 to TRBJ2-3, with 8 bases identical to TRBD1. Germline-derived CDR1 and CDR2 are MNHEY and SMNVEV (reference sequence). The trim removed 3 bases at V and 5 bases at J, leaving 16 bases unmatched. CDR3 length equals 18 residues. Here the CDR3 reads CASSFSRTAGGAGDTQYF. CDR3 nucleotides: TGTGCCAGCAGTTTCTCCAGAACAGCAGGGGGCGCAGGAGATACGCAGTATTTT.